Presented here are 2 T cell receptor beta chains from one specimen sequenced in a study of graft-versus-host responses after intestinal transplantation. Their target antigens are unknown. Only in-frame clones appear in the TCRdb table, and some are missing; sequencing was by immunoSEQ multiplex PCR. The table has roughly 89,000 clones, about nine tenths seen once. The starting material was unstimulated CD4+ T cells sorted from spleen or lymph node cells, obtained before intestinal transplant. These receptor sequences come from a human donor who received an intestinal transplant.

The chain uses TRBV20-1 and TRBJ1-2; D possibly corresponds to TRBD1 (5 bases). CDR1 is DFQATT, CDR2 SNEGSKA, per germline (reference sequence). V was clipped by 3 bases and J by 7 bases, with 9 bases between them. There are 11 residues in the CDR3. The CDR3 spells CSARGTGGYTF. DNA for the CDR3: TGCAGTGCTAGGGGTACAGGTGGCTACACCTTC.

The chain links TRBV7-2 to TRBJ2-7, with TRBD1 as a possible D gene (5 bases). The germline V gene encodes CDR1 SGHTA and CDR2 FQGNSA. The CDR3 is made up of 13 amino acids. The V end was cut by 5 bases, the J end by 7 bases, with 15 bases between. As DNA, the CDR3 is TGTGCCAGCAGCCGACAGCTCGCTGGGGAGCAGTACTTC. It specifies CASSRQLAGEQYF.